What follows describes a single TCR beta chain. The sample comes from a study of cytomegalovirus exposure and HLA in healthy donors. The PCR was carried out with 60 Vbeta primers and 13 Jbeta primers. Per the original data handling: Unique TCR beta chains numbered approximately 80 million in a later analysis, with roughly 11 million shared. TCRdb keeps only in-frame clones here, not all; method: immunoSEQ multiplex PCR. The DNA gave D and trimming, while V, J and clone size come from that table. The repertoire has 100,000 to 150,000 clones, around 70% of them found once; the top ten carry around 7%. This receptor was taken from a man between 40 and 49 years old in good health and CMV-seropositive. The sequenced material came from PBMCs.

The CDR3 DNA reads TGCAGCGGCCATCTAGGCCAAAGCACAGATACGCAGTATTTT. Its protein product is CSGHLGQSTDTQYF. J is TRBJ2-3 and V is TRBV29-1; unclear D gene. Trimming stripped 7 bases from V and 0 bases from J, with 14 bases between. The CDR3 has 14 amino acids. Per the germline V gene, CDR1 is SQVTM and CDR2 is ANQGSEA.